This T cell receptor beta chain was sequenced for a study of post-analysis software for immune sequencing data. Built from TCR beta cDNA, the libraries had unique molecular identifiers in them. When about 0.95 to 10 million T cells were used, they gave some 520,000 cDNA molecules. MiXCR was run by TCRdb on the PCR reads, yielding one entry per CDR3 protein. The sample consists of about half a million distinct CDR3 sequences, nearly 45% of them appearing once. Overall study findings and caveats: Patients used about five TRBV segments, including TRBV5-6, TRBV5-1 and TRBV20-1, more often than controls.

This clonotype was picked up one time. Its antigen remains unknown. The CDR3 is 13 amino acids. The V end lost 6 bases, the J end lost 8 bases, and 16 bases lay between the germline ends. Germline CDR1 and CDR2: MDHEN and SYDVKM. The clonotype was recovered from a girl between 5 and 17 years old with multiple sclerosis. The sequenced sample consisted of blood. The chain employs TRBV28 and TRBJ1-2; a weak D match, TRBD1 (6 bases). The CDR3 reads CASRDSGDRGYTF. The CDR3 region has the DNA TGTGCCAGCAGGGACTCAGGGGATCGCGGCTACACCTTC.